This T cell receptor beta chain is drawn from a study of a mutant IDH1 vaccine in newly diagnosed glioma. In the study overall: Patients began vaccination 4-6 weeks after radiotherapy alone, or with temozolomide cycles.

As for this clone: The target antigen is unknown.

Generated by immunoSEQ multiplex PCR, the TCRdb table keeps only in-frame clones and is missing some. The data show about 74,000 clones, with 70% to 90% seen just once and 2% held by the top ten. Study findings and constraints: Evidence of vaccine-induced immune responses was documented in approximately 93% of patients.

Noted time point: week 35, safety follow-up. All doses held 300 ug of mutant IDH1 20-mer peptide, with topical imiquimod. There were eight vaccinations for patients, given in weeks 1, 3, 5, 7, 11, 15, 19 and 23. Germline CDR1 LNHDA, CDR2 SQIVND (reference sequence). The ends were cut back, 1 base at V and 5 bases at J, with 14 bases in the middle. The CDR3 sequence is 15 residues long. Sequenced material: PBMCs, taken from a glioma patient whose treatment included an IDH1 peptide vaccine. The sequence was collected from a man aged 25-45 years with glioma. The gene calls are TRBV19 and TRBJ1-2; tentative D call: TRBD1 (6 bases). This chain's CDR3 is CASSIGQDGLYGYTF. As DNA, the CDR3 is TGTGCCAGTAGTATAGGACAGGACGGACTTTATGGCTACACCTTC.